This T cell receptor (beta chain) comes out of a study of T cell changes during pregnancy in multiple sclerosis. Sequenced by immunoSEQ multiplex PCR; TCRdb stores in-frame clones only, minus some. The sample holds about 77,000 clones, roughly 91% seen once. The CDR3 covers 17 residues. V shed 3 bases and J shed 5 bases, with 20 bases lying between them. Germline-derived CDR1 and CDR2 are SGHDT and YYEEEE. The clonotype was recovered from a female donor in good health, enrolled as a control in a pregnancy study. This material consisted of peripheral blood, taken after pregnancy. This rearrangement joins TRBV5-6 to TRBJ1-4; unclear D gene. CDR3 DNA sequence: TGTGCCAGCAGCTCGCCCGTGGGTGGGCATGCAAATGAAAAACTGTTTTTT. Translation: CASSSPVGGHANEKLFF.